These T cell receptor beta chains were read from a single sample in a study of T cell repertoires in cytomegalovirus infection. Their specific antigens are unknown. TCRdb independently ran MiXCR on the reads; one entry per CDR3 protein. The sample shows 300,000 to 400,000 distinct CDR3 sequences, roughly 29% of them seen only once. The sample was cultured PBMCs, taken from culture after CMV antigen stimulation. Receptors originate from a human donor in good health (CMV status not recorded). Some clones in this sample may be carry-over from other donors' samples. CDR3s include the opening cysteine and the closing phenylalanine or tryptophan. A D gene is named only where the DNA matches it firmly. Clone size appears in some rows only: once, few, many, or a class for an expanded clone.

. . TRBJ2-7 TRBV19 TGTGCCAGTAGTATAAAGGGAGACGGCGAGCAGTACTTC CASSIKGDGEQYF
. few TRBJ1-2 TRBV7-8 TGTGCCAGCAGCCACACACGGCGTACCAAGGGCTACACCTTC CASSHTRRTKGYTF
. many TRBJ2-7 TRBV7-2 TGTGCCAGTACAAAGGGGGACTGGGCCTACGAGCAGTACTTC CASTKGDWAYEQYF
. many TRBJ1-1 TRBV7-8 TGTGCCAGCAGCTTAGAGTCGGGATGGACTGAAGCTTTCTTT CASSLESGWTEAFF
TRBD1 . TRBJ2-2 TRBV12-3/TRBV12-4 TGTGCCAGCAGTACTTACACGAGGGGGCGCGGCGGGGAGCTGTTTTTT CASSTYTRGRGGELFF
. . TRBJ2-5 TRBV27 TGTGCCAGCAGTTTAGGCCGCAGGGACCAAGAGACCCAGTACTTC CASSLGRRDQETQYF
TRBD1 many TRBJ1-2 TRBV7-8 TGTGCCAGCAGCTGGACAGGGTCTGGGGGCTACACCTTC CASSWTGSGGYTF
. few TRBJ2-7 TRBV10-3 TGTGCCATCAGTGTAAGCGGGTACTCCTACGAGCAGTACTTC CAISVSGYSYEQYF
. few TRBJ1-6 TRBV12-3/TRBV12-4 TGTGCCAGCAGTCCTTGGAGTTGGAATGGAGATTCACCCCTCCACTTT CASSPWSWNGDSPLHF
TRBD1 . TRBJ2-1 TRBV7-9 TGTGCCAGCAGACCCGACAGGGACTCCTACAATGAGCAGTTCTTC CASRPDRDSYNEQFF
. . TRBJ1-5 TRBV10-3 TGTGCCATCAGTGAGTCAAGGGGTCAGCCCCAGCATTTT CAISESRGQPQHF
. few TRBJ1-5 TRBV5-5 TGTGCCAGCAACCTAGACAATCAGCCCCAGCATTTT CASNLDNQPQHF
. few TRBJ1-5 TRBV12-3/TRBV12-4 TGTGCCAGCAGTTTCTCGCGGGTGCAGCCCCAGCATTTT CASSFSRVQPQHF
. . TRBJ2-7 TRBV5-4 TGTGCCAGCAGCTTGTTACTATCTGGGGCTCGCGAGCAGTACTTC CASSLLLSGAREQYF
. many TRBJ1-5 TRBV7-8 TGTGCCAGCAGCCTTCCCGGGTCTTCAAGTCAGCCCCAGCATTTT CASSLPGSSSQPQHF
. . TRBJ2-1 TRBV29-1 TGCAGCGTTGCTATGCGGGAACGATACAATGAGCAGTTCTTC CSVAMRERYNEQFF
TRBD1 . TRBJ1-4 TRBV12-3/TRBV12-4 TGTGCCAGCAGTTTAGTACTCCACAGGGGCCGGGGTGAAAAACTGTTTTTT CASSLVLHRGRGEKLFF
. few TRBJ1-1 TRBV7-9 TGTGCCAGCAGCTTCAAGGGTGAAGCTTTCTTT CASSFKGEAFF
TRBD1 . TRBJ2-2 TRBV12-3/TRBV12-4 TGTGCCAGCAGCCAGGGACAGAGCTACACCGGGGAGCTGTTTTTT CASSQGQSYTGELFF
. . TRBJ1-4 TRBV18 TGTGCCAGCTCACCAGACCGACTGCTTAATGAAAAACTGTTTTTT CASSPDRLLNEKLFF
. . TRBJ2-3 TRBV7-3 TGTGCCAGCAGCCCCAGCAAACTAGATACGCAGTATTTT CASSPSKLDTQYF
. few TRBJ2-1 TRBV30 TGTGCCTGGAGTCGGCAGGGGGGGAATGAGCAGTTCTTC CAWSRQGGNEQFF
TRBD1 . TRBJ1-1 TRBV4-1 TGCGCCAGCAGCCAAGAGGACAGGGGCACTGAAGCTTTCTTT CASSQEDRGTEAFF
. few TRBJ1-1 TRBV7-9 TGTGCCAGCAGCTTCGTAGAGACTGGCTTGAACACTGAAGCTTTCTTT CASSFVETGLNTEAFF
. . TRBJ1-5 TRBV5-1 TGCGCCAGTAGCTTGGGGGACACTCCTAGCAATCAGCCCCAGCATTTT CASSLGDTPSNQPQHF
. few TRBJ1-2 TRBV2 TGTGCCAGCAGTCGGGACACCCCCGGGGGAGGCTACACCTTC CASSRDTPGGGYTF
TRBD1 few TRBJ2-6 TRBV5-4 TGTGCCAGCAGCTGGGGACAGTCCTCCAACGTCCTGACTTTC CASSWGQSSNVLTF
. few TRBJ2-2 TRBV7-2 TGTGCCAGCACCCAACGGGACACCGGGGAGCTGTTTTTT CASTQRDTGELFF
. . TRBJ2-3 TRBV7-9 TGTGCCAGCAGACAGGGCGTTAGCACAGATACGCAGTATTTT CASRQGVSTDTQYF
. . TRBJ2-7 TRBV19 TGTGCCAGTAGTATGTCCGGCATCTCCTACGAGCAGTACTTC CASSMSGISYEQYF
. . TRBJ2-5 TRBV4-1 TGCGCCAGCAGCCAGGCTGACCTCGGGACAACTCAAGAGACCCAGTACTTC CASSQADLGTTQETQYF
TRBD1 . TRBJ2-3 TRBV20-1 TGCAGTGCTATTGGGACAGGGGACGCGCCGGATACGCAGTATTTT CSAIGTGDAPDTQYF